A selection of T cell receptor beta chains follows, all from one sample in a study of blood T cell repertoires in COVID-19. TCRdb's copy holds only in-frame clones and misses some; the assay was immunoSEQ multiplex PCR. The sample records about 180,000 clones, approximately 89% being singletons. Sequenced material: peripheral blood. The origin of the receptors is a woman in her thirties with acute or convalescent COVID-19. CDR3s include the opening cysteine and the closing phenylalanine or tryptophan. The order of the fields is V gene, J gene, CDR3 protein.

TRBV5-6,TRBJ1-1,CASSLGGIAFF
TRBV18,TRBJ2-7,CASSRTGGANYEQYF
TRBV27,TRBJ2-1,CASKTLAGNYNEQFF
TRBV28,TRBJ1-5,CASSLSRTGTPQHF
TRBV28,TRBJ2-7,CASSSMGNRITHEQYF
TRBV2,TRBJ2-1,CAIQAGGPYNEQFF
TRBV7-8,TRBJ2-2,CASSFRDRGWELFF
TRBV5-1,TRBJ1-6,CASSLAGENSPLHF
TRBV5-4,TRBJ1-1,CASSPLEGVVEAFF
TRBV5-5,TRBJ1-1,CASPIGGRAFF
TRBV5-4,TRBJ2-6,CASSLKPSGANVLTF
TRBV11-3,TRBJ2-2,CASKQGNTGELFF
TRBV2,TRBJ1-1,CASNLQRATEAFF
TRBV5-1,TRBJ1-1,CASRQSDMNTEAFF
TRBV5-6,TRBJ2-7,CASREAGTYEQYF
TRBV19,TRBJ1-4,CATRKGVEKLFF